Below, one T cell receptor (beta chain) is given with its context. These data originate in a study of blood T cell repertoires in COVID-19. CDR3 size: 16 residues. Looked up from germline, CDR1 is LNHDA and CDR2 is SQIVND (reference sequence). V shed 7 bases, J shed 4 bases, and the junction held 15 bases outside the gene matches. Sequenced by immunoSEQ multiplex PCR; TCRdb stores in-frame clones only, minus some. The data contain about 180,000 clones, roughly 80% of them singletons. The chain couples TRBV19 to TRBJ1-2; 7 bases match TRBD1. The sample taken for sequencing was PBMCs or T cells enriched from blood (not recorded which). This receptor was identified in a man aged 60 to 75 who had been exposed to COVID-19. The CDR3 loop reads CASIRNGDSPIYGYTF. In nucleotides, the CDR3 is TGTGCCAGTATAAGAAATGGGGACAGCCCTATCTATGGCTACACCTTC.